This TCR beta chain was sequenced in a study of cytomegalovirus exposure and HLA in healthy donors. Whole-study context: From donors who were HLA-typed, an early data release held about 85 million unique TCRs.

CDR3 length: 15 residues. Germline V CDR1 and CDR2: SQVTM, ANQGSEA. The V end was cut by 1 base, the J end by 1 base, with 13 bases between. Study observations and caveats: In a later analysis, at a false discovery rate of 0.05, 15,000 to 20,000 TCR beta sequences matched HLA alleles.

A note on this clone: As yet, its antigen is unknown.

PCR was performed using 60 Vbeta and 13 Jbeta primers. Repertoires were generated with immunoSEQ multiplex PCR, while TCRdb's copy carries only in-frame clones and drops some. In the table there are approximately 100,000 clones, roughly 70% of which are singletons. This sequence joins TRBV29-1 and TRBJ2-5; tentatively, D is TRBD1 (5 bases). What was sequenced was PBMCs. The clonotype was recovered from a man between 50 and 59 years old in good health and CMV-seronegative. The CDR3 sequence is CSVEVGQGLQETQYF. The CDR3 DNA follows: TGCAGCGTTGAAGTTGGGCAGGGCCTCCAAGAGACCCAGTACTTC.